This T cell receptor (beta chain) was documented in a study of response to subunit inactivated influenza vaccine. Notes on the study in general: A suggestion made by the authors is that each seasonal influenza vaccination recruits few new T cells.

TCRdb reprocessed the RT-PCR reads with MiXCR, giving one entry per CDR3 protein. The sample carries a few hundred thousand distinct CDR3 sequences, roughly 15% recorded once. For this clonotype: Its antigen is not identified.

Sequencing used PBMCs from blood, obtained about 13 days after vaccination. This TCR was sampled from a man aged 50-59 years who received an inactivated influenza vaccine.

The CDR3 DNA reads as TGCAGTGCTACAGGGACAGCAGGAGAGACCCAGTACTTC. Translating gives CSATGTAGETQYF. The chain is built from TRBV20-1 and TRBJ2-5; TRBD1 matches 7 bases. Germline CDR1 and CDR2: DFQATT and SNEGSKA (reference sequence). V lost 4 bases and J lost 4; bases outside the gene matches: 6. The CDR3 consists of 13 residues.